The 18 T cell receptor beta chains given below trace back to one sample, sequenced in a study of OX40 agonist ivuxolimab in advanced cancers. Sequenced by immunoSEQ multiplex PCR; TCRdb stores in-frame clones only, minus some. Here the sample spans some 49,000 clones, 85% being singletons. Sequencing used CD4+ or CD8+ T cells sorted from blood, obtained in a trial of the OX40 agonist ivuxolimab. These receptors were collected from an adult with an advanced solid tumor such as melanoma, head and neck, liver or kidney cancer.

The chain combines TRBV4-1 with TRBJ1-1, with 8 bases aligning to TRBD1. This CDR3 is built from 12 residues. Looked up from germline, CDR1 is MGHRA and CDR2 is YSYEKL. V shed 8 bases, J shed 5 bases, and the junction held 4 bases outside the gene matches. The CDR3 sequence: CASGQGYTEAFF. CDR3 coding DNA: TGCGCCAGCGGACAGGGATATACTGAAGCTTTCTTT.

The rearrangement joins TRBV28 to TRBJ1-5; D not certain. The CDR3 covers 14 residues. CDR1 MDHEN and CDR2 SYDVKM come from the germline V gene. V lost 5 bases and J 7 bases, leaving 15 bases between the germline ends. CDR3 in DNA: TGTGCCAGCAGTGGACGGAGGGTACTCCAGCCCCAGCATTTT. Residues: CASSGRRVLQPQHF.

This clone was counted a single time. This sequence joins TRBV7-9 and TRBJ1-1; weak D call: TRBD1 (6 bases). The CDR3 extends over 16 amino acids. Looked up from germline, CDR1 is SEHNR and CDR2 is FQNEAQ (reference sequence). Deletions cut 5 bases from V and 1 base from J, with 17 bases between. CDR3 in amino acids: CASSRGLLNQNTEAFF. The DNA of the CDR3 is TGTGCCAGCAGCCGGGGGCTTCTAAATCAGAACACTGAAGCTTTCTTT.

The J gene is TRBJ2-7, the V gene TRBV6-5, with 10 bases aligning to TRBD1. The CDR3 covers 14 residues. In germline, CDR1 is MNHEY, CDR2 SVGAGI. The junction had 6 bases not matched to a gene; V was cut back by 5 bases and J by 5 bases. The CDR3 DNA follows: TGTGCCAGCAGTCGGACAGGGGGTAGCGACGAGCAGTACGTC. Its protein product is CASSRTGGSDEQYV.

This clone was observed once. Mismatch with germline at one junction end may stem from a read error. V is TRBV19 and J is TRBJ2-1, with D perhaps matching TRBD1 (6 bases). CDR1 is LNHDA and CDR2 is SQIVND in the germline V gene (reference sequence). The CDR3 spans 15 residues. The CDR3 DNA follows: TGTGCCAGTAGTTTAGACAGGAGCTCCTACAATGAGCAGTTCTTC. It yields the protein CASSLDRSSYNEQFF.

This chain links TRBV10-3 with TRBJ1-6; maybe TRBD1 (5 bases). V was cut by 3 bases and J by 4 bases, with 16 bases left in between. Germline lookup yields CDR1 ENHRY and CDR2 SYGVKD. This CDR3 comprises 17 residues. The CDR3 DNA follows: TGTGCCATCAGTGACCCGGGAGGAGGGGCTTATAATTCACCCCTCCACTTT. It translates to CAISDPGGGAYNSPLHF.

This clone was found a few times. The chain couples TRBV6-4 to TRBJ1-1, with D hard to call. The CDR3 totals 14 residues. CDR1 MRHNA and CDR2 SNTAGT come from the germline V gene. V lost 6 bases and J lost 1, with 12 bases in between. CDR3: CASRKETTNTEAFF. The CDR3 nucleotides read TGTGCCAGCAGAAAGGAGACCACGAACACTGAAGCTTTCTTT.

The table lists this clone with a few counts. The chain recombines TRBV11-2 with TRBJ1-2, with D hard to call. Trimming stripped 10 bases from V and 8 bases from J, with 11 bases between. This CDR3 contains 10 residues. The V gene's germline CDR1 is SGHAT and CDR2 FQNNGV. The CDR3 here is CATNTGGYTF. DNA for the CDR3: TGTGCCACCAATACGGGAGGCTACACCTTC.

The CDR3 sequence: CASSLGGTPHNEQFF. CDR3 coding DNA: TGTGCCAGCAGCTTAGGCGGGACCCCTCACAATGAGCAGTTCTTC. The chain uses TRBV7-9 and TRBJ2-1; TRBD2 is a possible D gene (6 bases). Deletions cut 1 base from V and 5 bases from J, with 12 bases between. From germline, CDR1 is SEHNR and CDR2 FQNEAQ (reference sequence). There are 15 residues in the CDR3.

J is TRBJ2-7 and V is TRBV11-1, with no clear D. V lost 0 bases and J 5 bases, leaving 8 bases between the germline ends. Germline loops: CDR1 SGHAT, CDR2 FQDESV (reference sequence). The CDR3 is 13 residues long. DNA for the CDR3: TGTGCCAGCAGCTTAGCCGGCGCGGACGAGCAGTACTTC. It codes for CASSLAGADEQYF.

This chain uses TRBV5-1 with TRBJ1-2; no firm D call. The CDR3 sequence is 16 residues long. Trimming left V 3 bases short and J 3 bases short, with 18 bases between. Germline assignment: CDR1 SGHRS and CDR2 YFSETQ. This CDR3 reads CASSSFLGSSYYGYTF. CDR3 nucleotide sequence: TGCGCCAGCAGCTCCTTCCTCGGGTCTTCTTACTATGGCTACACCTTC.

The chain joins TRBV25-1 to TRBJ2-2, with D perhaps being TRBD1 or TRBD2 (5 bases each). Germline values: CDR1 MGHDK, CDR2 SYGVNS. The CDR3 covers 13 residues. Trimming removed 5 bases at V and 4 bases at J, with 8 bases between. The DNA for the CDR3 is TGTGCCAGCAGTCCCGGGGCCACCGGGGAGCTGTTTTTT. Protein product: CASSPGATGELFF.

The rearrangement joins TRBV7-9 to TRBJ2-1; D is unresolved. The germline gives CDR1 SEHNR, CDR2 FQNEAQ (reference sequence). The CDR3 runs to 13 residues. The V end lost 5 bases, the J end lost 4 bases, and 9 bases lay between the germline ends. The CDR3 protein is CASSPTAYNEQFF. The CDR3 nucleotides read TGTGCCAGCAGCCCTACAGCTTACAATGAGCAGTTCTTC. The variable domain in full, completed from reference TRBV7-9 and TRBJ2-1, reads DTGVSQNPRHKITKRGQNVTFRCDPISEHNRLYWYRQTLGQGPEFLTYFQNEAQLEKSRLLSDRFSAERPKGSFSTLEIQRTEQGDSAMYLCASSPTAYNEQFFGPGTRLTVL.

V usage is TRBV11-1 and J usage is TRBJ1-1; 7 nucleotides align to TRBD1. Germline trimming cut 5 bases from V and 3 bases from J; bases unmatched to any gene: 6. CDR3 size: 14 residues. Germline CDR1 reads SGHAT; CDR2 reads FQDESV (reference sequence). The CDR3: CASSTGVGYTEAFF. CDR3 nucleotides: TGTGCCAGCAGCACAGGGGTAGGGTACACTGAAGCTTTCTTT.

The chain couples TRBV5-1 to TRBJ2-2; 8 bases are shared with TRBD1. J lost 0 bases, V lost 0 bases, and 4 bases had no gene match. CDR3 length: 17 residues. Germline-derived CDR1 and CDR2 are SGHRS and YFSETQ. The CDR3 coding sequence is TGCGCCAGCAGCTTGGACCGGGACAGGCCGAACACCGGGGAGCTGTTTTTT. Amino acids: CASSLDRDRPNTGELFF.

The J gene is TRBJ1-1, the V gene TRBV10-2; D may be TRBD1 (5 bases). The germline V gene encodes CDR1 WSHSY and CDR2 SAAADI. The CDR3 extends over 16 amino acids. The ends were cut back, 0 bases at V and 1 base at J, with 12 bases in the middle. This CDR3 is CASSESRGGGNTEAFF. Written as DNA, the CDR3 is TGCGCCAGCAGTGAGTCAAGGGGTGGAGGGAACACTGAAGCTTTCTTT.

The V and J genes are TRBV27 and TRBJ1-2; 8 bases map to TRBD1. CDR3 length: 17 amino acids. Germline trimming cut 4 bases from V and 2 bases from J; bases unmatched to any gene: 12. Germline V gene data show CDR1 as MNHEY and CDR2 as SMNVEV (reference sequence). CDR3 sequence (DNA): TGTGCCAGCAGTTCACTCGTCGGACAGGGAGGAAACTATGGCTACACCTTC. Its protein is CASSSLVGQGGNYGYTF.

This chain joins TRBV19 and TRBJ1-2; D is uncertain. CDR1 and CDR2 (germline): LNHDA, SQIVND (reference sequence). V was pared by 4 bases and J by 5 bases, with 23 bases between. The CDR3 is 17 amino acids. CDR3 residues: CASSTTRQSGLWYGYTF. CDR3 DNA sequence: TGTGCCAGTAGTACTACCCGACAATCCGGGTTATGGTATGGCTACACCTTC.